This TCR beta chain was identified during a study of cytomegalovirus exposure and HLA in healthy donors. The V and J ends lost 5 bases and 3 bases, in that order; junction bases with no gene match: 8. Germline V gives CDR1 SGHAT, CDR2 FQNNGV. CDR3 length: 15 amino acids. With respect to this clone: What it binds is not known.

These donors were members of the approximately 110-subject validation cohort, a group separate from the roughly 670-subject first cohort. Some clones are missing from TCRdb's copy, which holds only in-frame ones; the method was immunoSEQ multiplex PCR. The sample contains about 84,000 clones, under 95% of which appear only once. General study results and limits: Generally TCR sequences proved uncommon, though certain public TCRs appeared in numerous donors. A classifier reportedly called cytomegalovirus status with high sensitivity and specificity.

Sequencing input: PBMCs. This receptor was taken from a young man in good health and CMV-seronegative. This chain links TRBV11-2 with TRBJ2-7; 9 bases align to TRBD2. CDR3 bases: TGTGCCAGCAGCCTGATTAGCGGGAGAAGCTACGAGCAGTACTTC. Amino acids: CASSLISGRSYEQYF.